The source of this T cell receptor (beta chain) is a study of Graves' ophthalmopathy and Graves' hyperthyroidism. The V gene lost 5 bases and the J gene lost 7 bases, with 23 bases spanning the gap. The CDR3 is 15 residues long. From germline, CDR1 is DFQATT and CDR2 SNEGSKA (reference sequence). This clonotype came up many times. RNA transcripts were the template, and TCR beta CDR3 regions were amplified from them. Scientists carried out first-round RT-PCR using HTBI primers and then a second-round multiplex PCR. In TCRdb, the multiplex PCR reads were re-called with MiXCR into one record per CDR3 protein. The table has 340,000 or so distinct CDR3 sequences, about a sixth seen once. Uncontrolled infections, pregnancy, lactation or other autoimmune diseases led to patient exclusion. It was on clinical symptoms, serum thyroxine, TRAb, thyroid ultrasound and orbital computed tomography that diagnosis relied. A roughly 9.3 ml volume of fresh peripheral blood provided the PBMCs.

The sequence was collected from an adult man with Graves' ophthalmopathy. Sequences were obtained from peripheral blood. This chain connects TRBV20-1 to TRBJ1-2; D is possibly TRBD1 (5 bases). This CDR3 is CSARNSGTAGLGYTF. The CDR3 DNA follows: TGCAGTGCTCGAAACTCCGGGACGGCAGGTCTTGGCTACACCTTC.